These 26 T cell receptor beta chains were sequenced from one sample in a study of CD8+CD57+ T cells in acquired aplastic anemia. Profiling of TCR beta VDJ combinations and CDR3 sequences used genomic DNA as template. TCRdb ran MiXCR on the reads and lists one entry per CDR3 protein. This table has more than 250,000 distinct CDR3 sequences, approximately 57% appearing once. Sample: sorted CD4+, CD8+, or CD8+CD57+ T cells (not recorded which) from PBMCs. These receptors were obtained from a human donor with severe aplastic anemia or a healthy control (not recorded which).

The V and J genes are TRBV7-7 and TRBJ1-5; D call uncertain. CDR1 SSHAT and CDR2 FNYEAQ come from the germline V gene (reference sequence). V lost 5 bases and J 4 bases, leaving 12 bases between the germline ends. The CDR3 has 14 amino acids. The CDR3 nucleotides are TGTGCCAGCAGCAAAAAGTCGGGAAATCAGCCCCAGCATTTT. This encodes CASSKKSGNQPQHF. Complete variable domain (other parts from reference TRBV7-7 and TRBJ1-5): GAGVSQSPRYKVTKRGQDVTLRCDPISSHATLYWYQQALGQGPEFLTYFNYEAQPDKSGLPSDRFSAERPEGSISTLTIQRTEQRDSAMYRCASSKKSGNQPQHFGDGTRLSIL.

This clonotype showed up just once. The rearrangement links TRBV5-5 to TRBJ1-5, with D hard to call. Germline CDR1 is SGHKS and CDR2 is YYEKEE (reference sequence). The length of the CDR3 is 14 residues. V was pared by 1 base and J by 5 bases, with 10 bases between. The DNA of the CDR3 is TGTGCCAGCAGCTTGCTGGGTAAGGATCAGCCCCAGCATTTT. Amino acid sequence: CASSLLGKDQPQHF.

This chain uses TRBV24-1 with TRBJ2-7; 8 bases fit TRBD1. CDR3 size: 15 residues. V dropped 11 bases and J dropped 0; count of bases not matched to a gene: 11. CDR1 is KGHDR, CDR2 SFDVKD, per germline. The CDR3 DNA follows: TGTGCCAAACCTAAGCAACAGGGGGACTCCTACGAGCAGTACTTC. Translation: CAKPKQQGDSYEQYF.

This chain links TRBV19 with TRBJ2-7, with 12 bases lining up with TRBD2. Unmatched junction bases numbered 8, after V lost 4 bases and J lost 4 bases. The CDR3 sequence is 16 residues long. In germline, CDR1 is LNHDA, CDR2 SQIVND (reference sequence). The CDR3 spells CASSTPRGTSGYEQYF. The CDR3 DNA is TGTGCCAGTAGTACCCCTCGCGGGACTAGCGGGTACGAGCAGTACTTC.

This clonotype has a count of ten or more. The chain is built from TRBV7-3 and TRBJ2-3, with D tentatively TRBD1 (5 bases). CDR1 SGHTA and CDR2 FQGTGA come from the germline V gene. The CDR3 is 17 amino acids. Trimming pared 5 bases from V and 5 bases from J, leaving 23 bases between. Written as DNA, the CDR3 is TGTGCCAGCAGCCCAAATCGGGCAGGGCGGATTGGAGATACGCAGTATTTT. Its protein product is CASSPNRAGRIGDTQYF.

This clonotype was counted ten times or more. The rearrangement links TRBV7-9 to TRBJ2-1; D not certain. The CDR3 consists of 13 residues. Trimming cost V 6 bases and J 4 bases, with 10 bases left between them. CDR1 is SEHNR, CDR2 FQNEAQ, per germline (reference sequence). CDR3 nucleotide sequence: TGTGCCAGCAGTCCGGCCGTTTACAATGAGCAGTTCTTC. It translates to CASSPAVYNEQFF.

This chain links TRBV20-1 with TRBJ2-1; possible D gene TRBD1, 6 bases. CDR3 size: 12 residues. V lost 1 base, J lost 12 bases, and 13 bases lay in between. Germline V lookup: CDR1 DFQATT, CDR2 SNEGSKA (reference sequence). The CDR3 is CSARVRQDTQFF. Written as DNA, the CDR3 is TGCAGTGCTAGAGTTAGACAGGATACGCAGTTCTTC.

Details on this clonotype: The junction shows a germline mismatch at one end, possibly a read error. The chain carries TRBV7-9 and TRBJ1-2; the D gene is possibly TRBD1 (6 bases). There are 15 residues in the CDR3. Germline V gene sequence: CDR1 SEHNR, CDR2 FQNEAQ (reference sequence). Here the CDR3 DNA reads TGTGCCAGCACCTTAGGGGGGAGTCGGACCTATGGCTACACCTTC. Amino acid sequence: CASTLGGSRTYGYTF.

V is TRBV6-6 and J is TRBJ2-7; D perhaps matches TRBD2 (5 bases). This CDR3 is built from 14 residues. The germline V gene has CDR1 MNHNY and CDR2 SVGAGI (reference sequence). V was clipped by 2 bases and J by 1 base, with 9 bases between them. The CDR3 region has the DNA TGTGCCAGCAGTTACGGACTTTCATCCTACGAGCAGTACTTC. Protein: CASSYGLSSYEQYF.

This clonotype was detected only a few times. V usage is TRBV18 and J usage is TRBJ2-3; D call uncertain. The CDR3 is 16 residues long. Germline assignment: CDR1 KGHSH and CDR2 LQKENI. V lost 4 bases to trimming and J lost 0 bases, with 14 bases between them. The CDR3 bases are TGTGCCAGCTCACTCTTGGGCCAAACTAGCACAGATACGCAGTATTTT. It specifies CASSLLGQTSTDTQYF.

This clonotype was seen repeatedly, ten times or more. The chain employs TRBV9 and TRBJ2-1, with 8 bases matching TRBD2. The germline CDR1 and CDR2 sequences are SGDLS and YYNGEE. The CDR3 covers 16 residues. Trimming took 4 bases from V and 5 from J; bases not matched to a gene: 11. CDR3 nucleotides: TGTGCCAGCAGCTCCAAGCGGGGGAGGATCGACAATGAGCAGTTCTTC. Translating it yields CASSSKRGRIDNEQFF.

Regarding this clonotype: Germline and junction disagree at one end, which may indicate a read error. Written as DNA, the CDR3 is TGTGCCATTAGTATGTCGCTGAACACTGAAGCTTTCTTT. It translates to CAISMSLNTEAFF. V is TRBV19 and J is TRBJ1-1, with D unclear. The CDR3 is 13 amino acids. CDR1 and CDR2 (germline): LNHDA, SQIVND (reference sequence).

There are many counts of this clonotype. The gene calls are TRBV5-8 and TRBJ2-3, with 7 bases matching TRBD1. V shed 5 bases and J 1 base; nucleotides not matched to a gene: 4. The V gene's germline CDR1 is SGHTS and CDR2 YDEGEE. The CDR3 has 14 amino acids. CDR3 protein: CASSFGQGTDTQYF. The CDR3 DNA sequence: TGTGCCAGCAGTTTTGGACAGGGCACAGATACGCAGTATTTT. The variable domain in full, completed from reference TRBV5-8 and TRBJ2-3, reads EAGVTQSPTHLIKTRGQQATLRCSPISGHTSVYWYQQALGLGLQFLLWYDEGEERNRGNFPPRFSGRQFPNYSSELNVNALELEDSALYLCASSFGQGTDTQYFGPGTRLTVL.

This rearrangement joins TRBV10-1 to TRBJ1-2; D may be TRBD1 (6 bases). The germline CDR1 and CDR2 sequences are WNHNN and SYGVQD (reference sequence). V was pared by 4 bases and J by 2 bases, with 8 bases between. CDR3 length: 13 residues. CDR3 sequence: CASSVRGNYGYTF. The CDR3 DNA reads as TGCGCCAGCAGTGTCAGGGGCAACTATGGCTACACCTTC.

There are many counts of this clonotype. The chain links TRBV19 to TRBJ1-5; 11 bases map to TRBD1. The length of the CDR3 is 14 residues. The germline V gene encodes CDR1 LNHDA and CDR2 SQIVND (reference sequence). J was trimmed by 4 bases and V by 6 bases; bases with no gene match: 2. The CDR3 sequence: CASRDRGRNQPQHF. Here the CDR3 DNA reads TGTGCCAGTAGGGACAGGGGGCGAAATCAGCCCCAGCATTTT.

About this clonotype: This clone may be a read error of a much larger clone one base away. J is TRBJ2-2 and V is TRBV7-9, with 12 bases lining up with TRBD2. CDR3 length: 17 residues. Germline-derived CDR1 and CDR2 are SEHNR and FQNEAQ (reference sequence). Here the CDR3 DNA reads TGTGCCAGCAACTTAGCTAGCGGGGGGGCGAACACCGGGGAGCTGTTTTTT. This gives the protein CASNLASGGANTGELFF.

This chain uses TRBV29-1 with TRBJ2-5, with 10 bases aligning to TRBD1. Trimming cost V 7 bases and J 4 bases; bases outside gene matches: 6. CDR3 length equals 13 residues. Germline-derived CDR1 and CDR2 are SQVTM and ANQGSEA. CDR3 sequence: CSGSGDRGETQYF. CDR3 nucleotides: TGCAGCGGATCGGGGGACAGGGGAGAGACCCAGTACTTC.

This CDR3 reads CASSSRPVNNEQFF. In DNA, the CDR3 is TGTGCCAGCAGTTCTAGACCAGTAAACAATGAGCAGTTCTTC. The chain recombines TRBV12-3 or TRBV12-4 with TRBJ2-1; D call uncertain. V was pared by 4 bases and J by 5 bases, with 12 bases between. CDR3 length equals 14 residues.

This clonotype appeared a few times. V gene TRBV2 combines with J gene TRBJ2-7; perhaps TRBD1 as D (6 bases). Trimming pared 6 bases from V and 3 bases from J, leaving 18 bases between. Germline loops: CDR1 SNHLY, CDR2 FYNNEI. This CDR3 is 15 amino acids long. The chain's CDR3 is CASSSLDSRSYEQYF. CDR3 nucleotide sequence: TGTGCCAGCAGCAGCTTGGACAGTAGAAGCTACGAGCAGTACTTC.

This chain connects TRBV20-1 to TRBJ2-3, with 13 bases identical to TRBD2. Per germline, CDR1 DFQATT and CDR2 SNEGSKA (reference sequence). This CDR3 spans 17 amino acids. The junction had 10 bases not matched to a gene; V was cut back by 5 bases and J by 2 bases. The CDR3 spells CSALDRLAGGHTDTQYF. The CDR3 nucleotides read TGCAGTGCTTTGGATAGACTAGCGGGGGGCCACACAGATACGCAGTATTTT.

The chain combines TRBV5-1 with TRBJ1-2, with D uncertain. There are 16 residues in the CDR3. Trimming left V 2 bases short and J 2 bases short, with 16 bases between. Germline values: CDR1 SGHRS, CDR2 YFSETQ. This CDR3 reads CASSLSGGSGNYGYTF. DNA for the CDR3: TGCGCCAGCAGCTTAAGTGGCGGTAGCGGGAACTATGGCTACACCTTC.

V is TRBV25-1 and J is TRBJ1-1; possibly TRBD1 for D (6 bases). CDR3 length: 16 residues. Germline V CDR1 and CDR2: MGHDK, SYGVNS. V was cut by 1 base and J by 1 base, with 13 bases left in between. The CDR3 DNA sequence: TGTGCCAGCAGTGAATGGACAGCCAGTAGGAACACTGAAGCTTTCTTT. Amino acid sequence: CASSEWTASRNTEAFF.

The rearrangement links TRBV20-1 to TRBJ1-2; 8 positions match TRBD1. This CDR3 comprises 12 residues. Germline V gene data show CDR1 as DFQATT and CDR2 as SNEGSKA (reference sequence). V trimming: 8 bases; J trimming: 4 bases; junction bases outside the gene matches: 6. CDR3 residues: CSSDREAYGYTF. Here the CDR3 DNA reads TGCAGTTCGGACAGGGAGGCCTATGGCTACACCTTC.

This clonotype was counted only a few times. The V call is TRBV5-1, the J call TRBJ1-2, with TRBD1 matching over 7 bases. Germline CDR1 reads SGHRS; CDR2 reads YFSETQ. Germline trimming cut 0 bases from V and 6 bases from J; bases unmatched to any gene: 2. The CDR3 consists of 13 residues. Here the CDR3 DNA reads TGCGCCAGCAGCTTGGTAGGGGGCAATGGCTACACCTTC. Translating it yields CASSLVGGNGYTF.

This clonotype was counted a single time. V is TRBV12-5 and J is TRBJ1-2; 9 positions agree with TRBD1. Germline CDR1 reads LGHNT; CDR2 reads FRNRAP. The CDR3 extends over 14 amino acids. In DNA, the CDR3 is TGTGCCAGCAGGTTACAGGGGGCTTCTTATGGCTACACCTTC. It codes for CASRLQGASYGYTF.

The V gene is TRBV9, the J gene TRBJ2-5; D might be TRBD1 or TRBD2, each matching 5 bases. Germline assignment: CDR1 SGDLS and CDR2 YYNGEE. The CDR3 is 17 residues long. With 4 bases removed from V and 1 base from J, the gap between germline ends came to 20 bases. The CDR3, as DNA: TGTGCCAGCAGCACCGGGAAATTAGACGGGGCCCAAGAGACCCAGTACTTC. Protein sequence: CASSTGKLDGAQETQYF. Variable domain in full (rest from reference TRBV9 and TRBJ2-5): DSGVTQTPKHLITATGQRVTLRCSPRSGDLSVYWYQQSLDQGLQFLIQYYNGEERAKGNILERFSAQQFPDLHSELNLSSLELGDSALYFCASSTGKLDGAQETQYFGPGTRLLVL.